These T cell receptor beta chains were read from a single sample in a study of T cell repertoires in cytomegalovirus infection. The antigens for these receptors are not known. MiXCR, applied by TCRdb to the reads, yields one record per CDR3 protein. The table has approximately 990,000 distinct CDR3 sequences, approximately 33% seen once. Source: cultured CD8+ T cells from PBMCs, taken from culture after CMV antigen stimulation. These receptors all come from a human donor in good health (CMV status not recorded). Some clones in this sample may be carry-over from other donors' samples. Each CDR3 is given with its conserved first and last residue. The D gene is left open where the match is weak. Part of the rows lack a size; the others show once, few, many or a class for expanded clones.

j_gene | d_gene | abundance | v_gene | CDR3aa | CDR3nt
TRBJ2-7 | NA | few | TRBV19 | CASSAGLTYEQYF | TGTGCCAGCAGTGCGGGTCTGACCTACGAGCAGTACTTC
TRBJ1-1 | NA | few | TRBV7-9 | CASSLGSGDTEAFF | TGTGCCAGCAGCTTAGGGTCGGGGGACACTGAAGCTTTCTTT
TRBJ2-2 | NA | many | TRBV7-6 | CASSLALRGLNTGELFF | TGTGCCAGCAGCTTAGCTTTAAGAGGTTTGAACACCGGGGAGCTGTTTTTT
TRBJ2-3 | NA | NA | TRBV12-3/TRBV12-4 | CASSFWSRESRIDTQYF | TGTGCCAGCAGTTTTTGGAGTCGGGAATCCCGCATAGATACGCAGTATTTT
TRBJ2-7 | NA | many | TRBV7-6 | CASSLGMGGREQYF | TGTGCCAGCAGCTTAGGGATGGGAGGTAGGGAGCAGTACTTC
TRBJ1-6 | NA | NA | TRBV4-1 | CASSNRQEDNSPLHF | TGTGCCAGCAGCAATCGACAGGAAGATAATTCACCCCTCCACTTT
TRBJ2-1 | TRBD2 | few | TRBV11-1 | CASSLARGVLQGEQFF | TGTGCCAGCAGCTTAGCGCGGGGGGTCCTCCAGGGTGAGCAGTTCTTC
TRBJ2-3 | NA | NA | TRBV6-5 | CASSWGPTSTDTQYF | TGTGCCAGCAGTTGGGGACCTACTAGCACAGATACGCAGTATTTT
TRBJ2-6 | NA | few | TRBV27 | CASSPIDSNVLTF | TGTGCCAGCAGTCCAATCGACTCGAACGTCCTGACTTTC
TRBJ2-3 | NA | many | TRBV12-3/TRBV12-4 | CASSLGHSIGGDTQYF | TGTGCCAGCAGTTTAGGACACAGTATCGGGGGAGATACGCAGTATTTT
TRBJ1-2 | NA | NA | TRBV19 | CASSKLYTHLDGYTF | TGTGCCAGTAGCAAACTATATACACACCTGGATGGCTACACCTTC
TRBJ1-2 | NA | NA | TRBV20-1 | CSARPPGPNYGYTF | TGCAGTGCTAGGCCACCGGGACCCAACTATGGCTACACCTTC
TRBJ2-3 | TRBD2 | NA | TRBV12-5 | CASGLGLAGGPGADTQYF | TGTGCTAGTGGTTTGGGACTAGCGGGGGGGCCGGGCGCAGATACGCAGTATTTT
TRBJ2-2 | TRBD1 | few | TRBV5-1 | CASSPQTGSNTGELFF | TGCGCCAGCAGCCCCCAGACAGGGTCGAACACCGGGGAGCTGTTTTTT
TRBJ2-1 | TRBD2 | few | TRBV29-1 | CSVEGLARDSYNEQFF | TGCAGCGTTGAAGGACTAGCGCGAGACTCCTACAATGAGCAGTTCTTC
TRBJ2-7 | TRBD2 | few | TRBV20-1 | CSAVTLAGGFYEQYF | TGCAGTGCTGTCACACTAGCGGGGGGCTTCTACGAGCAGTACTTC
TRBJ1-6 | NA | few | TRBV7-6 | CASTHNNSPLHF | TGTGCCAGCACCCACAATAATTCACCCCTCCACTTT
TRBJ2-4 | NA | many | TRBV7-9 | CASSVAGVAKNIQYF | TGTGCCAGCAGCGTTGCAGGGGTAGCCAAAAACATTCAGTACTTC
TRBJ2-1 | NA | NA | TRBV7-9 | CASKASVDNEQFF | TGTGCCAGCAAGGCTAGTGTCGACAATGAGCAGTTCTTC
TRBJ1-1 | NA | many | TRBV7-2 | CASSFLIDTEAFF | TGTGCCAGCAGCTTCCTGATTGACACTGAAGCTTTCTTT
TRBJ1-1 | TRBD1 | NA | TRBV13 | CASSAASLRGTANLEAFF | TGTGCCAGCAGCGCCGCCTCTCTCAGAGGGACAGCAAACCTTGAAGCTTTCTTT
TRBJ2-1 | TRBD2 | NA | TRBV7-6 | CASSLVTSGGALQFF | TGTGCCAGCAGCTTAGTGACTAGCGGGGGGGCCCTGCAGTTCTTC
TRBJ1-1 | NA | NA | TRBV27 | CASSSPPGLNTEAFF | TGTGCCAGCAGTTCCCCCCCCGGGCTGAACACTGAAGCTTTCTTT
TRBJ1-6 | NA | few | TRBV27 | CASSGPGTTPLHF | TGTGCCAGCAGTGGCCCAGGGACTACACCCCTCCACTTT
TRBJ1-2 | NA | NA | TRBV29-1 | CSVRDGYYGYTF | TGCAGCGTCCGGGACGGCTACTATGGCTACACCTTC
TRBJ1-2 | TRBD1 | NA | TRBV7-2 | CTSSSDRAAGLLNGYTF | TGTACCAGCAGCTCCGACAGGGCAGCCGGGCTTTTGAATGGCTACACCTTC
TRBJ1-1 | NA | NA | TRBV14 | CASSQVVRVRRTEAFF | TGTGCCAGCAGCCAAGTTGTCAGGGTTCGGCGGACTGAAGCTTTCTTT
TRBJ1-1 | NA | NA | TRBV6-1 | CASSLRSIALMNTEAFF | TGTGCCAGCAGCCTCCGGAGTATTGCCCTGATGAACACTGAAGCTTTCTTT
TRBJ1-5 | NA | few | TRBV10-3 | CAISAREDQPQHF | TGTGCCATCAGTGCTAGGGAGGATCAGCCCCAGCATTTT
TRBJ2-5 | TRBD2 | NA | TRBV2 | CASTPKTGASGGARETQYF | TGTGCCAGCACCCCGAAAACCGGGGCTAGCGGGGGAGCTCGGGAGACCCAGTACTTC
TRBJ2-1 | NA | few | TRBV5-4 | CASSSRGAVNEQFF | TGTGCCAGCAGCTCTAGGGGGGCCGTCAATGAGCAGTTCTTC
TRBJ1-2 | NA | many | TRBV7-2 | CASSRAYVDGNYGYTF | TGTGCCAGCAGCCGTGCATATGTAGACGGAAACTATGGCTACACCTTC
TRBJ2-3 | NA | NA | TRBV27 | CASGLPQNTDTQYF | TGTGCCAGCGGCCTCCCCCAAAACACAGATACGCAGTATTTT
TRBJ2-1 | TRBD2 | few | TRBV12-3/TRBV12-4 | CASSPLGLAGVRLF | TGTGCCAGCAGTCCTTTGGGACTAGCGGGGGTAAGGCTCTTC
TRBJ1-2 | NA | NA | TRBV7-2 | CASSPTPTSGYGYTF | TGTGCCAGCAGCCCGACACCGACGTCGGGCTATGGCTACACCTTC
TRBJ2-6 | NA | NA | TRBV4-1 | CANSSGGRSGANVLTF | TGCGCCAACAGCTCAGGGGGGAGATCCGGGGCCAACGTCCTGACTTTC
TRBJ2-7 | TRBD1 | NA | TRBV4-1 | CASSPIGQGEGLRHF | TGCGCCAGCAGCCCGATCGGACAGGGGGAAGGACTGAGGCACTTC
TRBJ2-7 | NA | NA | TRBV29-1 | CSVRSSYEQYF | TGCAGCGTTCGGTCCTCCTACGAGCAGTACTTC
TRBJ2-1 | TRBD1 | few | TRBV4-1 | CASSQPDRDNEQFF | TGCGCCAGCAGCCAACCGGACAGGGACAATGAGCAGTTCTTC
TRBJ1-5 | NA | NA | TRBV19 | CASSITAGTRLSAQHF | TGTGCCAGTAGCATTACCGCCGGGACAAGGTTATCGGCCCAGCATTTT
TRBJ2-3 | NA | NA | TRBV4-3 | CASSQEQGQGTDTQYF | TGCGCCAGCAGCCAAGAGCAGGGCCAGGGCACAGATACGCAGTATTTT
TRBJ2-1 | TRBD2 | NA | TRBV29-1 | CSAVGLAGFYNEQFF | TGCAGCGCTGTGGGACTAGCGGGGTTTTACAATGAGCAGTTCTTC
TRBJ1-1 | NA | few | TRBV6-5 | CASSSSGVGAFF | TGTGCCAGCAGTTCCTCCGGGGTGGGAGCTTTCTTT
TRBJ1-4 | NA | NA | TRBV19 | CASSNPQGRYGEKLFF | TGTGCCAGTAGTAACCCGCAGGGACGATACGGAGAAAAACTGTTTTTT
TRBJ2-1 | NA | NA | TRBV20-1 | CSATNEQFF | TGCAGTGCTACCAATGAGCAGTTCTTC
TRBJ2-7 | NA | NA | TRBV20-1 | CSARGPSSGHEQYF | TGCAGTGCTAGAGGCCCGTCCTCGGGCCACGAGCAGTACTTC
TRBJ1-2 | NA | few | TRBV27 | CASAIRKGIYGYTF | TGTGCCAGCGCTATCCGAAAGGGGATCTATGGCTACACCTTC
TRBJ2-7 | NA | NA | TRBV5-1 | CASSSTDLFHEQYF | TGCGCCAGCAGCTCCACCGACTTGTTCCACGAGCAGTACTTC
TRBJ2-4 | NA | NA | TRBV14 | CASSQDRFGSGAKNILYF | NA
TRBJ1-4 | NA | NA | TRBV7-9 | CASSSTDRNEKLFF | TGTGCCAGCAGTTCTACGGATCGTAATGAAAAACTGTTTTTT
TRBJ2-6 | NA | NA | TRBV6-5 | CASSYSKFRTRSGANVPTF | TGTGCCAGCAGTTACTCGAAATTTAGGACTCGCTCTGGGGCCAACGTCCCGACTTTC
TRBJ1-1 | NA | NA | TRBV27 | CVSKVEPQAISTEAFF | TGTGTCAGCAAGGTCGAACCACAGGCGATTAGTACTGAAGCTTTCTTT
TRBJ1-5 | NA | many | TRBV12-3/TRBV12-4 | CASSRTGPQHF | TGTGCCAGCAGTCGCACCGGGCCCCAGCATTTT